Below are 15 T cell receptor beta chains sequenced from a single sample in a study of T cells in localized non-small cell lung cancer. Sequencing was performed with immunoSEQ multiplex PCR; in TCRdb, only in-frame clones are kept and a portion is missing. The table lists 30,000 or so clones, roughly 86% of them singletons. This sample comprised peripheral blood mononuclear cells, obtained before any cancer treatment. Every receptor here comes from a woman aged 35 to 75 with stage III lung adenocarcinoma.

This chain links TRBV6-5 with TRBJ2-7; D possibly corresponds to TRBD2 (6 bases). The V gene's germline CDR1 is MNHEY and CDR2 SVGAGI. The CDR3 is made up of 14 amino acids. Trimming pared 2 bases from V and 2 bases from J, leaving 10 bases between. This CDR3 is CASSYPGGAYEQYF. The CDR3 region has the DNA TGTGCCAGCAGTTACCCCGGGGGAGCCTACGAGCAGTACTTC.

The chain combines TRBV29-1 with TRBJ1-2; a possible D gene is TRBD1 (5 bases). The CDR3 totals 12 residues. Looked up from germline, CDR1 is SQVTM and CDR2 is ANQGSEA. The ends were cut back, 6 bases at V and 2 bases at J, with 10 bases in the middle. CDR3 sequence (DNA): TGCAGCGTGCGGGACGGAAACTATGGCTACACCTTC. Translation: CSVRDGNYGYTF.

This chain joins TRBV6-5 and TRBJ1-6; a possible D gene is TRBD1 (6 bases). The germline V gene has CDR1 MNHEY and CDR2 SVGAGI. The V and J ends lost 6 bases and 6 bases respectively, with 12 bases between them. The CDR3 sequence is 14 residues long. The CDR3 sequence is CASSQQGTNSPLHF. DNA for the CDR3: TGTGCCAGCAGCCAACAGGGTACTAATTCACCCCTCCACTTT.

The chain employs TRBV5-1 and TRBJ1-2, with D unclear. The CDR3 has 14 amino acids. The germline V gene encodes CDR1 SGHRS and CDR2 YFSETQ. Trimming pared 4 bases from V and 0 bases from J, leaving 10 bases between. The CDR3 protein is CASSLGQSNYGYTF. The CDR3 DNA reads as TGCGCCAGCAGCCTGGGCCAATCTAACTATGGCTACACCTTC.

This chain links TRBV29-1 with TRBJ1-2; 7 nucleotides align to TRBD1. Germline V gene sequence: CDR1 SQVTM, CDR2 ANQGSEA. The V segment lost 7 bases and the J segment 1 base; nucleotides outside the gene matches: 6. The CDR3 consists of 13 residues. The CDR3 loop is CSAGTVVNYGYTF. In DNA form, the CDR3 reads TGCAGCGCCGGGACAGTCGTTAACTATGGCTACACCTTC.

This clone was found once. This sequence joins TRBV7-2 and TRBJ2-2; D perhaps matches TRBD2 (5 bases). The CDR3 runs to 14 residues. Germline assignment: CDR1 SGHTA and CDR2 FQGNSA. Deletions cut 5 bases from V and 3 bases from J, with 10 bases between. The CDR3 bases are TGTGCCAGCAGCCAGAGGCGGGACACCGGGGAGCTGTTTTTT. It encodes CASSQRRDTGELFF.

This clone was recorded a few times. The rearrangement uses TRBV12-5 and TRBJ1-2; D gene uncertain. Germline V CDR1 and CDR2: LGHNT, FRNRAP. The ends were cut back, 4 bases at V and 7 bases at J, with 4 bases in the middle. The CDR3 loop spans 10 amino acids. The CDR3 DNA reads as TGTGCTAGTGGTTCGGGTGGCTACACCTTC. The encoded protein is CASGSGGYTF.

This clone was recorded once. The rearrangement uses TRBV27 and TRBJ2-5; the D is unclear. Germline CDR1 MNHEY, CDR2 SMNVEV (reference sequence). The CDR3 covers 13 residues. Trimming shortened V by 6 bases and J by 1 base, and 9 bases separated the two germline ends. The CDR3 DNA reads TGTGCCAGCAGGCCCGCCCCCCAAGAGACCCAGTACTTC. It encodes CASRPAPQETQYF.

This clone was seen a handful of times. The CDR3 spells CASSISIVGELFF. CDR3 coding DNA: TGTGCCAGTAGTATAAGTATCGTCGGGGAGCTGTTTTTT. The chain links TRBV19 to TRBJ2-2, with D uncertain. Trimming stripped 2 bases from V and 7 bases from J, with 8 bases between. The CDR3 loop spans 13 amino acids. Germline V gene lookup returns CDR1 LNHDA and CDR2 SQIVND (reference sequence).

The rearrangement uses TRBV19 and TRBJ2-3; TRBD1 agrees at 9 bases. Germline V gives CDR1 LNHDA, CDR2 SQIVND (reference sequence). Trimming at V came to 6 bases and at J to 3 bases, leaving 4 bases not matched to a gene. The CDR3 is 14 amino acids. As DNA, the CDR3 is TGTGCCAGTAGGCGGGACAGGGTTACAGATACGCAGTATTTT. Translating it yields CASRRDRVTDTQYF.

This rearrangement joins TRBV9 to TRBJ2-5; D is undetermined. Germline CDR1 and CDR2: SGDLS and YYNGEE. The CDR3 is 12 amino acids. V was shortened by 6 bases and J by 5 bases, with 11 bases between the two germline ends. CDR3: CASNAEGETQYF. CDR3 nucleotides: TGTGCCAGCAATGCGGAAGGGGAGACCCAGTACTTC.

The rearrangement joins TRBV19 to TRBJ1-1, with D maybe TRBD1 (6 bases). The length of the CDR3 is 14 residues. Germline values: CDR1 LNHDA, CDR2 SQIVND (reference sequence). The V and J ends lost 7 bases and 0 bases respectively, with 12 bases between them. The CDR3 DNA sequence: TGTGCCAGTACCCCGAGGGGGATGAACACTGAAGCTTTCTTT. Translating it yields CASTPRGMNTEAFF. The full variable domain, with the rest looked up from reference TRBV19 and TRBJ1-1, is DGGITQSPKYLFRKEGQNVTLSCEQNLNHDAMYWYRQDPGQGLRLIYYSQIVNDFQKGDIAEGYSVSREKKESFPLTVTSAQKNPTAFYLCASTPRGMNTEAFFGQGTRLTVV.

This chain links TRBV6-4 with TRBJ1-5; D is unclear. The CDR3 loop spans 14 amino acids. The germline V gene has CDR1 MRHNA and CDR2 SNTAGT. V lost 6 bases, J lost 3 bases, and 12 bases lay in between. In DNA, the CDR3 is TGTGCCAGCAGCCAGGACGGCTCCAATCAGCCCCAGCATTTT. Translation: CASSQDGSNQPQHF.

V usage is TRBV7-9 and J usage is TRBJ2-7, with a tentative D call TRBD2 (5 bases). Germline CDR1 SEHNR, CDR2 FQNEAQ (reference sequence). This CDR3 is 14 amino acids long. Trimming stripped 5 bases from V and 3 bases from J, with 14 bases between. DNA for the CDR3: TGTGCCAGCAGCCTGGAGAGCGGAGTCTACGAGCAGTACTTC. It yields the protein CASSLESGVYEQYF.

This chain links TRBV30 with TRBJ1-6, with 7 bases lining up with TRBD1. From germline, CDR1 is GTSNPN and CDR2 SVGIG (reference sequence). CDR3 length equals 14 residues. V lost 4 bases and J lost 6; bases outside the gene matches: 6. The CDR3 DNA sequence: TGTGCCTGGACACAGGGGAGGGGTAATTCACCCCTCCACTTT. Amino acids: CAWTQGRGNSPLHF.